One sample yielded the 21 T cell receptor beta chains listed below, sequenced in a study of cytomegalovirus exposure and HLA in healthy donors. This PCR relied on a set of 60 Vbeta primers and 13 Jbeta primers. The repertoire was sequenced with immunoSEQ multiplex PCR; TCRdb's copy has only in-frame clones and lacks some. The sample holds 180,000 or so clones. Sequencing input: PBMCs. The receptors derive from a young woman in good health and CMV-seropositive.

This chain joins TRBV7-2 and TRBJ2-2, with D possibly TRBD1 on 6 matching bases. The CDR3 has 15 residues. V shed 1 base and J shed 5 bases, with 11 bases lying between them. The germline gives CDR1 SGHTA, CDR2 FQGNSA. CDR3 in DNA: TGTGCCAGCAGCTTAGAACCCAGGGGTACCGGGGAGCTGTTTTTT. This gives the protein CASSLEPRGTGELFF.

The chain is built from TRBV2 and TRBJ2-7; D is possibly TRBD1 (5 bases). Per germline, CDR1 SNHLY and CDR2 FYNNEI. V dropped 2 bases and J dropped 1 base, with 9 bases sitting between them. The CDR3 consists of 14 residues. CDR3 amino acids: CASSEQGRSYEQYF. CDR3 in DNA: TGTGCCAGCAGTGAACAGGGCCGATCCTACGAGCAGTACTTC.

This chain uses TRBV18 with TRBJ2-7; 9 bases match TRBD2. The germline V gene encodes CDR1 KGHSH and CDR2 LQKENI. This CDR3 region has 16 residues. The trim removed 3 bases at V and 1 base at J, leaving 7 bases unmatched. The CDR3 is CASSPNSGSSSYEQYF. CDR3 sequence (DNA): TGTGCCAGCTCACCCAATAGCGGGAGTTCTTCCTACGAGCAGTACTTC.

V usage is TRBV29-1 and J usage is TRBJ1-2; possible D gene TRBD1, 6 bases. Germline CDR1 SQVTM, CDR2 ANQGSEA. The germline V and J ends were trimmed by 4 bases and 5 bases, with 14 bases remaining between them. The CDR3 runs 13 residues. CDR3 region: CSVVQDSGYGYTF. DNA for the CDR3: TGCAGCGTTGTTCAGGACAGTGGGTATGGCTACACCTTC. The full variable domain, in which reference TRBV29-1 and TRBJ1-2 provide the parts outside the CDR3, is SAVISQKPSRDICQRGTSLTIQCQVDSQVTMMFWYRQQPGQSLTLIATANQGSEATYESGFVIDKFPISRPNLTFSTLTVSNMSPEDSSIYLCSVVQDSGYGYTFGSGTRLTVV.

The V and J genes are TRBV5-4 and TRBJ1-1; 9 bases line up with TRBD1. CDR1 and CDR2 from the germline V gene are SGHNT and YYREEE (reference sequence). This CDR3 contains 18 residues. After removal of 0 bases from V and 11 bases from J, the junction contained 20 bases not matched to a gene. CDR3 in DNA: TGTGCCAGCAGCTTGGACCTAAACTCTCCGGGACAGGGAGGTCGGGCTTTCTTT. This encodes CASSLDLNSPGQGGRAFF.

V gene TRBV6-1 combines with J gene TRBJ2-1, with 7 positions matching TRBD2. CDR3 size: 13 residues. CDR1 and CDR2 from the germline V gene are MNHNS and SASEGT. The V segment lost 7 bases and the J segment 6 bases; nucleotides outside the gene matches: 6. DNA for the CDR3: TGTGCCAGCATCCGGACTAGTCGCAATGAGCAGTTCTTC. This encodes CASIRTSRNEQFF.

This chain uses TRBV18 with TRBJ1-5; TRBD1 aligns across 9 bases. Germline CDR1 reads KGHSH; CDR2 reads LQKENI. With V trimmed by 4 bases and J by 4 bases, 5 bases remained unmatched. This CDR3 is 15 amino acids long. CDR3 loop: CASSLPGTGNQPQHF. DNA of the CDR3: TGTGCCAGCTCACTTCCCGGGACAGGGAATCAGCCCCAGCATTTT.

The V call is TRBV18, the J call TRBJ1-5, with 12 bases identical to TRBD1. The CDR3 covers 18 residues. The germline gives CDR1 KGHSH, CDR2 LQKENI. The V and J ends lost 1 base and 2 bases, in that order; junction bases with no gene match: 6. DNA of the CDR3: TGTGCCAGCTCACCACTTGGGACAGGGGGCAGGGGCAATCAGCCCCAGCATTTT. Protein sequence: CASSPLGTGGRGNQPQHF.

The rearrangement uses TRBV15 and TRBJ2-5; 10 bases align to TRBD1. Germline lookup yields CDR1 LNHNV and CDR2 YYDKDF (reference sequence). The CDR3 runs to 15 residues. V shed 4 bases, J shed 3 bases, and the junction held 5 bases outside the gene matches. The CDR3 protein is CATSKGTGAKETQYF. The CDR3 nucleotides are TGTGCCACCAGCAAGGGGACAGGGGCGAAAGAGACCCAGTACTTC.

The V and J genes are TRBV19 and TRBJ1-2; D is ambiguous. This CDR3 contains 14 residues. V lost 5 bases to trimming and J lost 4 bases, with 14 bases between them. Germline V CDR1 and CDR2: LNHDA, SQIVND (reference sequence). The CDR3 spells CASSPGGPRYGYTF. In nucleotides, the CDR3 is TGTGCCAGTAGTCCCGGCGGGCCCCGCTATGGCTACACCTTC.

V gene TRBV7-8 combines with J gene TRBJ2-7; D is perhaps TRBD2 (6 bases). CDR1 and CDR2 (germline): SGHVS, FQNEAQ. V was cut by 1 base and J by 5 bases, with 18 bases left in between. The CDR3 consists of 16 residues. CDR3 residues: CASSLVYGGIEDEQYF. DNA for the CDR3: TGTGCCAGCAGCTTAGTATATGGCGGGATAGAGGACGAGCAGTACTTC.

V usage is TRBV6-5 and J usage is TRBJ1-2; 8 bases line up with TRBD1. Trimming took 4 bases from V and 2 from J; bases not matched to a gene: 3. This CDR3 comprises 14 residues. Looked up from germline, CDR1 is MNHEY and CDR2 is SVGAGI. CDR3 protein: CASSSRTGNYGYTF. For the CDR3, the DNA is TGTGCCAGCAGTTCCAGGACAGGGAACTATGGCTACACCTTC.

The rearrangement uses TRBV2 and TRBJ1-2; D ambiguous. V was trimmed by 4 bases and J by 4 bases, leaving 4 bases between them. CDR1 is SNHLY and CDR2 is FYNNEI in the germline V gene. CDR3 size: 11 residues. CDR3 sequence reads: CASSVGYGYTF. The CDR3 coding sequence is TGTGCCAGCAGTGTCGGCTATGGCTACACCTTC.

CDR3 coding DNA: TGTGCCAGCAGCTTACAGGGACTAAGTTACACTGAAGCTTTCTTT. Protein: CASSLQGLSYTEAFF. This chain joins TRBV7-2 and TRBJ1-1, with D maybe TRBD1 (5 bases). Germline-derived CDR1 and CDR2 are SGHTA and FQGNSA. V gave up 2 bases and J gave up 3 bases, with 13 bases separating them. The CDR3 is 15 amino acids.

V usage is TRBV12-5 and J usage is TRBJ1-4, with D hard to call. This CDR3 spans 16 amino acids. Germline V gives CDR1 LGHNT, CDR2 FRNRAP. The V end was cut by 0 bases, the J end by 5 bases, with 13 bases between. The CDR3: CASGLVRRSKNEKLFF. The CDR3 DNA reads TGTGCTAGTGGTTTGGTACGCCGGAGTAAAAATGAAAAACTGTTTTTT.

The V gene is TRBV4-3, the J gene TRBJ1-4; TRBD1 matches 10 bases. The CDR3 length is 15 residues. Losses at the gene ends were 1 base for V and 8 bases for J; bases not matched to a gene: 4. CDR1 and CDR2 from the germline V gene are LGHNA and YSLEER. CDR3 residues: CASSQGDRGHEKLFF. CDR3 DNA sequence: TGCGCCAGCAGCCAAGGGGACAGGGGACACGAAAAACTGTTTTTT.

J is TRBJ2-2 and V is TRBV2; maybe TRBD2 (6 bases). This CDR3 has 13 residues. Trimming took off 7 bases at V and 2 bases at J, with 8 bases between the two ends. From germline, CDR1 is SNHLY and CDR2 FYNNEI. This chain's CDR3 is CASTGDNTGELFF. As DNA, the CDR3 is TGTGCCAGCACGGGGGATAACACCGGGGAGCTGTTTTTT. The whole variable domain, filled in from reference TRBV2 and TRBJ2-2, reads EPEVTQTPSHQVTQMGQEVILRCVPISNHLYFYWYRQILGQKVEFLVSFYNNEISEKSEIFDDQFSVERPDGSNFTLKIRSTKLEDSAMYFCASTGDNTGELFFGEGSRLTVL.

The CDR3 DNA follows: TGTGCCAGCAGTGACTCGAGGCAGGGCGGAGGCTACACCTTC. Amino acid sequence: CASSDSRQGGGYTF. The gene calls are TRBV6-4 and TRBJ1-2, with D maybe TRBD1 (5 bases). The CDR3 has 14 amino acids. CDR1 MRHNA and CDR2 SNTAGT come from the germline V gene. The ends were cut back, 0 bases at V and 8 bases at J, with 13 bases in the middle.

This chain's CDR3 is CASSLYSRGGLTEAFF. The CDR3 nucleotides are TGTGCCAGCAGCTTGTATTCGAGGGGAGGTCTTACTGAAGCTTTCTTT. The genes are TRBV5-5 and TRBJ1-1; D perhaps matches TRBD1 (5 bases). The germline gives CDR1 SGHKS, CDR2 YYEKEE (reference sequence). The CDR3 covers 16 residues. V was cut by 1 base and J by 5 bases, with 18 bases left in between.

The V gene is TRBV11-2, the J gene TRBJ2-1; weak D call: TRBD2 (6 bases). Trimming stripped 1 base from V and 5 bases from J, with 12 bases between. This CDR3 has 15 residues. Germline CDR1 reads SGHAT; CDR2 reads FQNNGV. DNA for the CDR3: TGTGCCAGCAGCTTAGTAAGCGGAGGGAACAATGAGCAGTTCTTC. Protein sequence: CASSLVSGGNNEQFF.

The V gene is TRBV9, the J gene TRBJ1-6, with 9 bases matching TRBD1. Germline-derived CDR1 and CDR2 are SGDLS and YYNGEE. The CDR3 runs to 13 residues. Trimming at V came to 0 bases and at J to 13 bases, leaving 2 bases not matched to a gene. The CDR3 is CASSVGDRAPLHF. In DNA form, the CDR3 reads TGTGCCAGCAGCGTAGGGGACAGGGCTCCCCTCCACTTT.